The 27 T cell receptor beta chains in this list originate from one sample, sequenced in a study of blood T cell repertoires in COVID-19. Generated by immunoSEQ multiplex PCR, the TCRdb table keeps only in-frame clones and is missing some. The sample comprises roughly 100,000 clones, more than 80% of which are singletons, and 8.5% to 9.5% rests with the top ten. Sequencing input: peripheral blood. The receptor set was obtained from a woman aged 70-85 years with acute or convalescent COVID-19.

The V call is TRBV2, the J call TRBJ2-3; 7 bases are a match to TRBD2. Germline CDR1 is SNHLY and CDR2 is FYNNEI. The CDR3 has 18 residues. Unmatched junction bases numbered 19, after V lost 6 bases and J lost 4 bases. CDR3 bases: TGTGCCAGCAGCCAGAAATTCAGCGGGGTGAGCAGCGCAGATACGCAGTATTTT. It is translated as CASSQKFSGVSSADTQYF.

V gene TRBV7-3 combines with J gene TRBJ1-1, with 9 bases aligning to TRBD1. Germline-derived CDR1 and CDR2 are SGHTA and FQGTGA. The ends lost 5 bases at V and 7 bases at J; junction bases unmatched: 5. The CDR3 totals 13 residues. The CDR3 DNA reads TGTGCCAGCAGCGCGGACAGGGGTTTTGAAGCTTTCTTT. Translating it yields CASSADRGFEAFF.

By proportion, this clone is medium-sized. V is TRBV12-3 or TRBV12-4 and J is TRBJ1-3; D is uncertain. V was trimmed by 6 bases and J by 3 bases, leaving 6 bases between them. The CDR3 runs 12 residues. CDR3 in amino acids: CASRQHGNTIYF. The CDR3 coding sequence is TGTGCCAGCAGGCAACATGGAAACACCATATATTTT.

The chain joins TRBV6-6 to TRBJ1-2; no clear D. Germline V CDR1 and CDR2: MNHNY, SVGAGI (reference sequence). The germline V and J ends were trimmed by 9 bases and 6 bases, with 11 bases remaining between them. This CDR3 region has 11 residues. CDR3 sequence: CARLRGDGYTF. In nucleotides, the CDR3 is TGTGCCAGACTACGGGGAGATGGCTACACCTTC.

The V call is TRBV3-1 (or the pseudogene TRBV3-2), the J call TRBJ2-5; no definite D call. V gave up 5 bases and J gave up 4 bases, with 5 bases separating them. The germline CDR1 and CDR2 sequences are LGHDT and YNNKEL (reference sequence). The CDR3 is 11 amino acids. The CDR3 loop reads CASSNRETQYF. CDR3 in DNA: TGTGCCAGCAGCAATCGAGAGACCCAGTACTTC.

The V call is TRBV15, the J call TRBJ1-3; no reliable D call. The CDR3 runs 13 residues. Looked up from germline, CDR1 is LNHNV and CDR2 is YYDKDF (reference sequence). V dropped 0 bases and J dropped 7 bases, with 7 bases sitting between them. CDR3 DNA: TGTGCCACCAGCAGAGATCGGGTCAACACCATATATTTT. It translates to CATSRDRVNTIYF.

CDR3 sequence reads: CASSVSSDNSGNTIYF. In nucleotides, the CDR3 is TGTGCCAGCAGCGTAAGTTCGGACAACTCTGGAAACACCATATATTTT. The rearrangement links TRBV9 to TRBJ1-3; weak D call: TRBD1 (5 bases). CDR3 length: 16 residues. V dropped 1 base and J dropped 0 bases, with 11 bases sitting between them. Looked up from germline, CDR1 is SGDLS and CDR2 is YYNGEE.

CDR3 loop: CASSLRQGATDTQYF. In DNA form, the CDR3 reads TGTGCCAGCAGCTTACGACAGGGGGCTACAGATACGCAGTATTTT. This sequence joins TRBV7-2 and TRBJ2-3; 10 nucleotides align to TRBD1. Germline CDR1 and CDR2: SGHTA and FQGNSA. The CDR3 sequence is 15 residues long. Trimming at V came to 2 bases and at J to 3 bases, leaving 2 bases not matched to a gene.

The chain joins TRBV5-1 to TRBJ2-6; TRBD2 aligns across 10 bases. J was trimmed by 2 bases and V by 0 bases; bases with no gene match: 8. Germline CDR1 SGHRS, CDR2 YFSETQ. This CDR3 has 19 amino acids. This chain's CDR3 is CASSLEASGSSTGANVLTF. CDR3 bases: TGCGCCAGCAGCTTGGAGGCTAGCGGGAGTAGTACTGGGGCCAACGTCCTGACTTTC.

The chain recombines TRBV6-5 with TRBJ1-1, with unresolved D. The V gene's germline CDR1 is MNHEY and CDR2 SVGAGI. This CDR3 comprises 13 residues. V was trimmed by 5 bases and J by 5 bases, leaving 12 bases between them. The CDR3 DNA follows: TGTGCCAGCAGTACCGACTCGAGAACTGAAGCTTTCTTT. Its translation is CASSTDSRTEAFF.

The gene calls are TRBV5-3 and TRBJ2-2, with TRBD2 matching over 9 bases. TRBV5-3 is filed as an ORF, its function uncertain. This CDR3 has 17 amino acids. The V and J ends lost 4 bases and 2 bases, in that order; junction bases with no gene match: 9. The chain's CDR3 is CARSPAGTSTNTGELFF. The CDR3 DNA follows: TGTGCCAGAAGCCCAGCCGGGACTAGCACTAACACCGGGGAGCTGTTTTTT.

The chain is built from TRBV7-8 and TRBJ2-2; TRBD2 agrees at 8 bases. The CDR3 extends over 17 amino acids. V gave up 5 bases and J gave up 6 bases; unmatched junction bases: 14. Germline loops: CDR1 SGHVS, CDR2 FQNEAQ. The CDR3 reads CASSKNGGLGTAGELFF. CDR3 DNA sequence: TGTGCCAGCAGCAAAAATGGGGGACTAGGTACGGCCGGGGAGCTGTTTTTT.

To note about this clone: Other DNA variants within this sample encode the same CDR3. The V and J genes are TRBV6-5 and TRBJ1-2, with 9 positions matching TRBD1. With V trimmed by 5 bases and J by 4 bases, 2 bases remained unmatched. This CDR3 comprises 13 residues. Per the germline V gene, CDR1 is MNHEY and CDR2 is SVGAGI. DNA of the CDR3: TGTGCCAGCAGTCCGGACAGGGGCTATGGCTACACCTTC. Its protein is CASSPDRGYGYTF.

The chain combines TRBV5-1 with TRBJ2-5; D possibly corresponds to TRBD2 (6 bases). V gave up 0 bases and J gave up 5 bases, with 8 bases separating them. Germline V lookup: CDR1 SGHRS, CDR2 YFSETQ. The CDR3 totals 13 residues. CDR3: CASSLAGLETQYF. DNA of the CDR3: TGCGCCAGCAGCTTGGCGGGACTCGAGACCCAGTACTTC.

This clone was seen more than once but under ten times. The genes are TRBV4-1 and TRBJ2-2; 9 positions agree with TRBD2. This CDR3 spans 18 amino acids. Germline V lookup: CDR1 MGHRA, CDR2 YSYEKL. V trimming: 1 base; J trimming: 5 bases; junction bases outside the gene matches: 11. The CDR3 here is CASSQALFGLAGTGELFF. For the CDR3, the DNA is TGCGCCAGCAGCCAAGCCCTCTTCGGGCTAGCGGGAACCGGGGAGCTGTTTTTT.

This clone was seen only a few times. The genes are TRBV4-3 and TRBJ2-1; 7 nucleotides align to TRBD1. Germline-derived CDR1 and CDR2 are LGHNA and YSLEER. V was pared by 1 base and J by 5 bases, with 5 bases of the junction left unmatched. The CDR3 is 15 amino acids. The CDR3 spells CASSQVWDSDNEQFF. Here the CDR3 DNA reads TGCGCCAGCAGCCAAGTGTGGGACAGTGACAATGAGCAGTTCTTC.

CDR3 loop: CASSRDSTYEQYF. CDR3 sequence (DNA): TGTGCCAGCAGCCGGGACAGTACCTACGAGCAGTACTTC. The chain employs TRBV5-4 and TRBJ2-7; 7 positions agree with TRBD1. The CDR3 is 13 residues long. J lost 2 bases, V lost 4 bases, and 3 bases had no gene match. Germline values: CDR1 SGHNT, CDR2 YYREEE (reference sequence).

The chain uses TRBV19 and TRBJ2-5, with D maybe TRBD2 (5 bases). The CDR3 is made up of 14 amino acids. The germline V gene encodes CDR1 LNHDA and CDR2 SQIVND (reference sequence). Deletions cut 5 bases from V and 2 bases from J, with 12 bases between. The chain's CDR3 is CASSRTANQETQYF. The CDR3 bases are TGTGCCAGTAGTCGGACTGCGAATCAAGAGACCCAGTACTTC.

The V and J genes are TRBV18 and TRBJ2-3; 8 nucleotides agree with TRBD2. V was clipped by 9 bases and J by 1 base; unmatched bases: 6. The CDR3 extends over 14 amino acids. Germline assignment: CDR1 KGHSH and CDR2 LQKENI. CDR3 bases: TGTGCCAGTAGGAGCGGGAGCGGCACAGATACGCAGTATTTT. It encodes CASRSGSGTDTQYF.

CDR3 coding DNA: TGCGCCAGCAGCGGGGGGACAGGTACCGAGCAGTACTTC. Its protein is CASSGGTGTEQYF. This chain connects TRBV5-1 to TRBJ2-7; 8 nucleotides align to TRBD1. The CDR3 consists of 13 residues. Looked up from germline, CDR1 is SGHRS and CDR2 is YFSETQ. V lost 4 bases, J lost 6 bases, and 6 bases stayed unmatched.

V and J are TRBV18 and TRBJ2-7, with D perhaps matching TRBD2 (5 bases). V gave up 3 bases and J gave up 5 bases, with 8 bases separating them. This CDR3 has 12 amino acids. The V gene's germline CDR1 is KGHSH and CDR2 LQKENI. The CDR3 here is CASSPPLDEQYF. The DNA for the CDR3 is TGTGCCAGCTCACCGCCACTAGACGAGCAGTACTTC. The full variable domain, completed using reference TRBV18 and TRBJ2-7, is NAGVMQNPRHLVRRRGQEARLRCSPMKGHSHVYWYRQLPEEGLKFMVYLQKENIIDESGMPKERFSAEFPKEGPSILRIQQVVRGDSAAYFCASSPPLDEQYFGPGTRLTVT.

The rearrangement joins TRBV29-1 to TRBJ2-3; 9 nucleotides match TRBD2. This CDR3 is built from 14 residues. With 7 bases clipped from V and 4 bases from J, the junction kept 9 bases outside the gene matches. The germline V gene has CDR1 SQVTM and CDR2 ANQGSEA. The CDR3 coding sequence is TGCAGCGCGGCCCCTAGCGGGGTACCAGATACGCAGTATTTT. Translated: CSAAPSGVPDTQYF.

This clone was seen only a few times. The V call is TRBV27, the J call TRBJ1-3, with D possibly being TRBD1 (5 bases). This CDR3 comprises 15 residues. Looked up from germline, CDR1 is MNHEY and CDR2 is SMNVEV (reference sequence). V shed 4 bases and J shed 0 bases, with 10 bases lying between them. The DNA for the CDR3 is TGTGCCAGCAGTTCCAGGGCCTACTCTGGAAACACCATATATTTT. Translated, it gives CASSSRAYSGNTIYF.

This clone was seen a few times. V and J are TRBV9 and TRBJ2-7, with 12 bases that match TRBD2. CDR3 length: 15 residues. From germline, CDR1 is SGDLS and CDR2 YYNGEE. With 5 bases clipped from V and 1 base from J, the junction kept 4 bases outside the gene matches. The CDR3 sequence: CASSAGTSGSYEQYF. CDR3 coding DNA: TGTGCCAGCAGTGCTGGGACTAGCGGGTCCTACGAGCAGTACTTC.

V and J are TRBV3-1 (or the pseudogene TRBV3-2) and TRBJ2-7; 13 positions match TRBD2. In germline, CDR1 is LGHDT, CDR2 YNNKEL (reference sequence). There are 15 residues in the CDR3. V trimming: 4 bases; J trimming: 2 bases; junction bases outside the gene matches: 2. CDR3 nucleotides: TGTGCCAGCAGCCCACTAGCGGGGGGGGCCTACGAGCAGTACTTC. This sequence encodes CASSPLAGGAYEQYF.

V usage is TRBV28 and J usage is TRBJ2-2, with 13 bases matching TRBD2. The germline V gene encodes CDR1 MDHEN and CDR2 SYDVKM. This CDR3 comprises 17 residues. V was pared by 2 bases and J by 7 bases, with 7 bases of the junction left unmatched. Here the CDR3 reads CASSLRGLAGTFGELFF. The DNA for the CDR3 is TGTGCCAGCAGTTTAAGGGGACTAGCGGGAACCTTCGGGGAGCTGTTTTTT.

V and J are TRBV4-2 and TRBJ2-7; 11 bases map to TRBD2. The V segment lost 4 bases and the J segment 7 bases; nucleotides outside the gene matches: 9. In germline, CDR1 is LGHNA, CDR2 YNFKEQ. The CDR3 loop spans 15 amino acids. The CDR3 protein is CASSRGSSGRYEQYF. The CDR3 coding sequence is TGTGCCAGCAGCCGAGGGTCTAGCGGGAGGTATGAGCAGTACTTC.